This TCR beta chain emerged from a study of regulatory T cells in long-lasting Graves disease. This clonotype was observed at least ten times. The antigen remains unidentified. Time point of the sample: newly diagnosed GD, antithyroid drugs for less than 3 months. Researchers made the TCR library from RNA that was extracted from PBMCs. Arm-PCR of CDR3 regions and iRepertoire HTBI primers were the basis on which TCR beta libraries were built. TCRdb used MiXCR to reprocess the multiplex PCR reads, holding one entry per CDR3 protein. The sample consists of 550,000 to 650,000 distinct CDR3 sequences, roughly 16% of them appearing once. Study results and limitations: Persistent disease exhibited a predilection for TRBV28, TRBJ1-2 and TRBJ2-5.

The CDR3 loop spans 12 amino acids. The trim removed 5 bases at V and 6 bases at J, leaving 7 bases unmatched. The V gene's germline CDR1 is SQVTM and CDR2 ANQGSEA. These data also formed part of another study, on T cells in Graves' hyperthyroidism and ophthalmopathy. That study reports: Subjects aged 18 to 65 presented with newly diagnosed hyperthyroidism of less than 2 months' duration. A set of HTBI primers served as the primers for a first-round RT-PCR of the TCR CDR3. Blood also showed most of the thyroid clonotypes that were expanded above 0.001.

The genes are TRBV29-1 and TRBJ2-7, with 7 bases that match TRBD1. The TCR was taken from a man aged 18 to 29 with Graves disease. Sequences were derived from peripheral blood mononuclear cells (PBMCs), sampled at new diagnosis, from a patient treated with antithyroid drugs. The CDR3 loop reads CSVSFTGVEQYF. The CDR3 nucleotides are TGCAGCGTTTCATTCACAGGGGTCGAGCAGTACTTC.